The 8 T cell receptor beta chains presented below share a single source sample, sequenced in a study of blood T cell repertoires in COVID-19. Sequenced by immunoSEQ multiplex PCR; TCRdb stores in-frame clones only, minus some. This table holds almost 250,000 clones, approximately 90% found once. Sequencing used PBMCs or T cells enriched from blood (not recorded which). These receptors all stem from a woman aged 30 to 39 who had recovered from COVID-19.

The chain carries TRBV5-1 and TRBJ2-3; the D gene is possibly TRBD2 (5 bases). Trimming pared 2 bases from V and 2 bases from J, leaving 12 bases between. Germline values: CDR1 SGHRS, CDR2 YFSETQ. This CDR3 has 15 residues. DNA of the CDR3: TGCGCCAGCAGCTTCAGGAGCGGCCTCACAGATACGCAGTATTTT. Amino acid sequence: CASSFRSGLTDTQYF.

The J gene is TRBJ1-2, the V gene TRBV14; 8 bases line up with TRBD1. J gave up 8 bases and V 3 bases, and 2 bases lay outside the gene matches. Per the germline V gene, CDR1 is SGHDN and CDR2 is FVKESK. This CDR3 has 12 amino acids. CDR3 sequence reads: CASSHTGGGYTF. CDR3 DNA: TGTGCCAGCAGCCATACAGGGGGAGGCTACACCTTC.

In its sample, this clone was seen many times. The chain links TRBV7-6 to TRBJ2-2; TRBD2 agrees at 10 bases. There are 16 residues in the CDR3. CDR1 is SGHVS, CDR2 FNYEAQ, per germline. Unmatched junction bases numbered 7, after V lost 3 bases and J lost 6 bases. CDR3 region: CASSFRTSGLPGELFF. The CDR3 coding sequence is TGTGCCAGCAGCTTCCGGACTAGCGGCCTTCCCGGGGAGCTGTTTTTT.

CDR3 loop: CASSLDAGAQPQHF. The DNA for the CDR3 is TGCGCCAGCAGCTTGGATGCGGGGGCTCAGCCCCAGCATTTT. The rearrangement links TRBV5-1 to TRBJ1-5, with D tentatively TRBD1 (6 bases). V lost 0 bases, J lost 6 bases, and 10 bases lay in between. Germline assignment: CDR1 SGHRS and CDR2 YFSETQ. The CDR3 has 14 amino acids. Combining the CDR3 with reference TRBV5-1 and TRBJ1-5 gives the whole variable domain KAGVTQTPRYLIKTRGQQVTLSCSPISGHRSVSWYQQTPGQGLQFLFEYFSETQRNKGNFPGRFSGRQFSNSRSEMNVSTLELGDSALYLCASSLDAGAQPQHFGDGTRLSIL.

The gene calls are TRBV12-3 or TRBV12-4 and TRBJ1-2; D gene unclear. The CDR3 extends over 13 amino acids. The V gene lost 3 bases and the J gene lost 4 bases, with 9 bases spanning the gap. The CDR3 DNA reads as TGTGCCAGCAGTTTTTCTGCAGGCTATGGCTACACCTTC. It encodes CASSFSAGYGYTF.

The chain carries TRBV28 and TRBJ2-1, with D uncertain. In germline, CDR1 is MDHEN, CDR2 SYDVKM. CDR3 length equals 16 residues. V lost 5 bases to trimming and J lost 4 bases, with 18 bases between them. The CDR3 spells CASSPPPPLLYNEQFF. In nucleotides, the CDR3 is TGTGCCAGCAGTCCCCCTCCCCCACTCCTTTACAATGAGCAGTTCTTC. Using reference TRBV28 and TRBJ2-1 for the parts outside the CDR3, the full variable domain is DVKVTQSSRYLVKRTGEKVFLECVQDMDHENMFWYRQDPGLGLRLIYFSYDVKMKEKGDIPEGYSVSREKKERFSLILESASTNQTSMYLCASSPPPPLLYNEQFFGPGTRLTVL.

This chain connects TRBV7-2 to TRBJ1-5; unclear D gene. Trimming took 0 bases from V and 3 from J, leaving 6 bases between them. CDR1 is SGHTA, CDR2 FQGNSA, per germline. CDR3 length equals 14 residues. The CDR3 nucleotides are TGTGCCAGCAGCTTAGCGTCAGACAATCAGCCCCAGCATTTT. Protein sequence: CASSLASDNQPQHF.

The CDR3 reads CASSLRGGRAYNEQFF. CDR3 DNA sequence: TGTGCCAGCAGCTTACGCGGCGGGAGGGCCTACAATGAGCAGTTCTTC. The gene calls are TRBV7-3 and TRBJ2-1; 9 nucleotides match TRBD2. V shed 2 bases and J 2 bases; nucleotides not matched to a gene: 4. This CDR3 has 16 amino acids. Germline loops: CDR1 SGHTA, CDR2 FQGTGA.